What follows are 29 T cell receptor beta chains derived from one specimen sequenced in a study of shared T cell receptors in the human thymus. Using immunoSEQ multiplex PCR, the repertoire was profiled, and TCRdb retains in-frame clones only, with some absent. The data contain some 400,000 clones, about 95% of them singletons. Sequenced: thymocytes. These receptors all come from a human donor.

The J gene is TRBJ2-1, the V gene TRBV5-1, with D possibly TRBD2 on 5 matching bases. This CDR3 region has 14 residues. V was pared by 1 base and J by 5 bases, with 10 bases between. In germline, CDR1 is SGHRS, CDR2 YFSETQ. CDR3 amino acids: CASSLFSSDNEQFF. DNA for the CDR3: TGCGCCAGCAGCTTGTTCAGTAGCGACAATGAGCAGTTCTTC. Supplemented by reference TRBV5-1 and TRBJ2-1, the full variable domain reads KAGVTQTPRYLIKTRGQQVTLSCSPISGHRSVSWYQQTPGQGLQFLFEYFSETQRNKGNFPGRFSGRQFSNSRSEMNVSTLELGDSALYLCASSLFSSDNEQFFGPGTRLTVL.

The chain uses TRBV4-1 and TRBJ1-4; D may be TRBD1 (5 bases). Germline V gene sequence: CDR1 MGHRA, CDR2 YSYEKL. The CDR3 contains 14 residues. V lost 4 bases to trimming and J lost 8 bases, with 14 bases between them. The CDR3 spells CASSPSGRGEKLFF. CDR3 in DNA: TGCGCCAGCAGCCCGTCAGGGCGCGGGGAAAAACTGTTTTTT.

This chain uses TRBV28 with TRBJ2-7, with D perhaps matching TRBD1 (5 bases). The V and J ends lost 6 bases and 5 bases respectively, with 14 bases between them. The CDR3 covers 13 residues. Germline V gives CDR1 MDHEN, CDR2 SYDVKM. In DNA form, the CDR3 reads TGTGCCAGCAGAAAAGGGGCAGGCAACGAGCAGTACTTC. Protein product: CASRKGAGNEQYF.

The chain combines TRBV15 with TRBJ2-1, with 8 nucleotides matching TRBD1. With 9 bases clipped from V and 7 bases from J, the junction kept 2 bases outside the gene matches. This CDR3 contains 11 residues. The germline V gene has CDR1 LNHNV and CDR2 YYDKDF (reference sequence). The CDR3 protein is CATRQGNEQFF. CDR3 bases: TGTGCCACGAGACAGGGGAATGAGCAGTTCTTC.

V and J are TRBV4-3 and TRBJ2-7; no firm D call. The CDR3 is 16 residues long. Trimming took off 0 bases at V and 4 bases at J, with 16 bases between the two ends. From germline, CDR1 is LGHNA and CDR2 YSLEER. This chain's CDR3 is CASSQEYSDPRYEQYF. In DNA form, the CDR3 reads TGCGCCAGCAGCCAAGAATATTCGGATCCCCGGTACGAGCAGTACTTC.

The chain links TRBV21-1 to TRBJ2-3; the D call TRBD2 from the table was never checked on the DNA. TRBV21-1 is a pseudogene segment. The CDR3 spans 14 residues. The chain's CDR3 is CASSTNRFTDTQYF. In DNA form, the CDR3 reads TGTGCCAGCAGTACTAACCGATTCACAGATACGCAGTATTTT.

With respect to this clone: Within the sample, other DNA sequences also encode this same CDR3. The gene calls are TRBV6-5 and TRBJ2-7, with unresolved D. This CDR3 comprises 11 residues. Germline V gene data show CDR1 as MNHEY and CDR2 as SVGAGI. V was clipped by 5 bases and J by 1 base, with 3 bases between them. CDR3 in amino acids: CASSPSYEQYF. The CDR3 DNA follows: TGTGCCAGCAGTCCTTCCTACGAGCAGTACTTC.

This chain uses TRBV6-1 with TRBJ2-7; tentative D call: TRBD2 (5 bases). Deletions cut 2 bases from V and 2 bases from J, with 13 bases between. Germline V lookup: CDR1 MNHNS, CDR2 SASEGT. The CDR3 has 15 residues. CDR3 DNA sequence: TGTGCCAGCAGTGAACTACAGCCAGCGGCCTACGAGCAGTACTTC. Protein: CASSELQPAAYEQYF.

The J gene is TRBJ2-5, the V gene TRBV19; no definite D call. In germline, CDR1 is LNHDA, CDR2 SQIVND (reference sequence). The V end was cut by 5 bases, the J end by 1 base, with 11 bases between. The CDR3 covers 14 residues. DNA of the CDR3: TGTGCCAGTAGTGACGCTAGTTTCCAAGAGACCCAGTACTTC. Protein product: CASSDASFQETQYF.

The gene calls are TRBV4-3 and TRBJ2-1, with D uncertain. V was cut by 1 base and J by 5 bases, with 9 bases left in between. The CDR3 sequence is 14 residues long. Germline loops: CDR1 LGHNA, CDR2 YSLEER. This chain's CDR3 is CASSQVASDNEQFF. CDR3 in DNA: TGCGCCAGCAGCCAAGTGGCTAGTGACAATGAGCAGTTCTTC.

The V and J genes are TRBV21-1 and TRBJ1-3. TRBV21-1 is tagged as a pseudogene. This CDR3 spans 15 amino acids. The CDR3, as DNA: TGTGCCAGCAGCAAAGATAGGAGGGCTGGAAACACCATATATTTT. Translation: CASSKDRRAGNTIYF.

J is TRBJ2-4 and V is TRBV11-2; TRBD1 might be the D (6 bases). V lost 4 bases and J 3 bases, leaving 13 bases between the germline ends. The germline CDR1 and CDR2 sequences are SGHAT and FQNNGV. This CDR3 region has 15 residues. CDR3 amino acids: CASSSGKGVKNIQYF. CDR3 nucleotide sequence: TGTGCCAGCAGCTCGGGGAAGGGGGTCAAAAACATTCAGTACTTC.

Written as DNA, the CDR3 is TGTGCCAGCACTTCGGACAGCGGGCCTCGCTATGGCTACACCTTC. Protein sequence: CASTSDSGPRYGYTF. The rearrangement joins TRBV6-1 to TRBJ1-2; TRBD1 is a possible D gene (6 bases). V lost 7 bases, J lost 4 bases, and 19 bases lay in between. The CDR3 is 15 amino acids. Looked up from germline, CDR1 is MNHNS and CDR2 is SASEGT.

V gene TRBV27 combines with J gene TRBJ2-1, with 13 bases lining up with TRBD2. Germline CDR1 is MNHEY and CDR2 is SMNVEV (reference sequence). J gave up 3 bases and V 5 bases, and 7 bases lay outside the gene matches. CDR3 length: 17 amino acids. Here the CDR3 reads CASSPGTSGILYNEQFF. The CDR3 DNA reads TGTGCCAGCAGTCCTGGGACTAGCGGGATCCTCTACAATGAGCAGTTCTTC.

This rearrangement joins TRBV4-1 to TRBJ2-3; the match to TRBD2 covers 7 bases. This CDR3 has 20 amino acids. From germline, CDR1 is MGHRA and CDR2 YSYEKL. Trimming at V came to 3 bases and at J to 2 bases, leaving 20 bases not matched to a gene. The CDR3 sequence is CASSHKDHVASGRHTDTQYF. In nucleotides, the CDR3 is TGCGCCAGCAGCCATAAGGACCACGTTGCTAGCGGAAGACACACAGATACGCAGTATTTT.

The CDR3 DNA reads as TGTGCCAGCAGTTTCGATACAACAGGGAACACCGGGGAGCTGTTTTTT. Translated: CASSFDTTGNTGELFF. V is TRBV6-5 and J is TRBJ2-2; D is perhaps TRBD1 (5 bases). CDR3 length: 16 residues. V was pared by 4 bases and J by 1 base, with 13 bases between. CDR1 MNHEY and CDR2 SVGAGI come from the germline V gene.

V gene TRBV6-4 combines with J gene TRBJ1-2; D possibly corresponds to TRBD1 (5 bases). The germline CDR1 and CDR2 sequences are MRHNA and SNTAGT. V lost 6 bases and J 5 bases, leaving 16 bases between the germline ends. The CDR3 extends over 14 amino acids. The CDR3 DNA sequence: TGTGCCAGCAGAGGGGATTATGTGGGGTATGGCTACACCTTC. Translated, it gives CASRGDYVGYGYTF.

V is TRBV15 and J is TRBJ1-5; a weak D match, TRBD1 (5 bases). Germline loops: CDR1 LNHNV, CDR2 YYDKDF (reference sequence). There are 15 residues in the CDR3. The V gene lost 1 base and the J gene lost 4 bases, with 11 bases spanning the gap. The CDR3 DNA reads TGTGCCACCAGCAGAGGGGGACGGATAAATCAGCCCCAGCATTTT. It is translated as CATSRGGRINQPQHF.

The rearrangement uses TRBV27 and TRBJ2-1; D may be TRBD2 (6 bases). Trimming pared 4 bases from V and 8 bases from J, leaving 15 bases between. The CDR3 has 14 amino acids. Germline V gene sequence: CDR1 MNHEY, CDR2 SMNVEV (reference sequence). The CDR3, as DNA: TGTGCCAGCAGTTCCAACCCCAGCGGGTATGAGCAGTTCTTC. Protein: CASSSNPSGYEQFF.

The rearrangement links TRBV29-1 to TRBJ1-2; D may be TRBD1 (5 bases). Trimming shortened V by 4 bases and J by 7 bases, and 22 bases separated the two germline ends. CDR1 SQVTM and CDR2 ANQGSEA come from the germline V gene. This CDR3 contains 15 residues. The CDR3 is CSVGLSGSAQIGYTF. In nucleotides, the CDR3 is TGCAGCGTTGGTCTTTCAGGGTCTGCCCAAATTGGCTACACCTTC.

This rearrangement joins TRBV5-6 to TRBJ2-3; unclear D gene. Looked up from germline, CDR1 is SGHDT and CDR2 is YYEEEE. The CDR3 covers 12 residues. V gave up 3 bases and J gave up 1 base, with 3 bases separating them. The CDR3 DNA follows: TGTGCCAGCAGCTGGTGCACAGATACGCAGTATTTT. It is translated as CASSWCTDTQYF.

The sample holds one count of this clone. The chain joins TRBV5-1 to TRBJ2-5; the D gene is possibly TRBD1 (6 bases). This CDR3 contains 16 residues. V lost 5 bases and J lost 5, with 22 bases in between. CDR1 is SGHRS, CDR2 YFSETQ, per germline. The CDR3 region has the DNA TGCGCCAGCAGTTTTCGGAGCAGGGGCATGTTGGAGACCCAGTACTTC. Its translation is CASSFRSRGMLETQYF.

CDR3 sequence: CASSIDPRASYNEQFF. Here the CDR3 DNA reads TGTGCCAGTAGTATAGATCCCCGGGCTTCCTACAATGAGCAGTTCTTC. The chain couples TRBV19 to TRBJ2-1; D unclear. The CDR3 length is 16 residues. Germline assignment: CDR1 LNHDA and CDR2 SQIVND (reference sequence). The V and J ends lost 0 bases and 1 base respectively, with 10 bases between them.

The V call is TRBV6-6, the J call TRBJ2-3; a possible D gene is TRBD2 (6 bases). The ends were cut back, 2 bases at V and 0 bases at J, with 9 bases in the middle. The CDR3 is made up of 15 amino acids. The germline gives CDR1 MNHNY, CDR2 SVGAGI (reference sequence). In nucleotides, the CDR3 is TGTGCCAGCAGTTACGCTAGCGTTAGCACAGATACGCAGTATTTT. Protein sequence: CASSYASVSTDTQYF.

The CDR3 spells CASTPRPPPYYGYTF. In DNA, the CDR3 is TGTGCCAGCACCCCCCGGCCCCCACCATACTATGGCTACACCTTC. The V and J genes are TRBV2 and TRBJ1-2; D unclear. Germline V gene lookup returns CDR1 SNHLY and CDR2 FYNNEI. The CDR3 has 15 amino acids. Trimming took off 7 bases at V and 3 bases at J, with 18 bases between the two ends.

The chain uses TRBV7-6 and TRBJ2-1; 10 bases match TRBD1. The CDR3 extends over 15 amino acids. V lost 7 bases and J lost 10; bases outside the gene matches: 13. The germline V gene encodes CDR1 SGHVS and CDR2 FNYEAQ. CDR3 DNA sequence: TGTGCCAGCAAGGGTACCGGGACAGGGGCCTGGGAGCAGTTCTTC. Protein: CASKGTGTGAWEQFF.

The chain links TRBV28 to TRBJ2-2; TRBD2 matches 11 bases. Germline V gene lookup returns CDR1 MDHEN and CDR2 SYDVKM. The CDR3 covers 19 residues. V shed 7 bases and J 3 bases; nucleotides not matched to a gene: 16. The CDR3 nucleotides read TGTGCCAGCACTGATGTTGGACTAGCGGGTACGGGGGACACCGGGGAGCTGTTTTTT. Encoded protein: CASTDVGLAGTGDTGELFF.

This clone was counted a few times. The chain has TRBV4-3 and TRBJ1-1, with 8 bases lining up with TRBD1. Germline CDR1 and CDR2: LGHNA and YSLEER. The CDR3 length is 15 residues. Trimming removed 1 base from V and 5 bases from J; junction bases left unmatched: 6. The CDR3 nucleotides are TGCGCCAGCAGCCAAGCCAGGACAGGGTTAACTGAAGCTTTCTTT. Translating it yields CASSQARTGLTEAFF.

This chain uses TRBV5-4 with TRBJ1-1; the D is unclear. Germline CDR1 and CDR2: SGHNT and YYREEE (reference sequence). Trimming left V 0 bases short and J 3 bases short, with 9 bases between. CDR3 size: 14 residues. The CDR3: CASSLGIPHTEAFF. For the CDR3, the DNA is TGTGCCAGCAGCTTGGGCATCCCACACACTGAAGCTTTCTTT.